Following are 21 T cell receptor beta chains from one sample sequenced in a study of glioma-infiltrating T cells. The iRepertoire nested amplicon-rescue multiplex PCR amplified TCR alpha and beta CDR3s from RNA. MiXCR, run by TCRdb on the multiplex PCR reads, gives a single entry per CDR3 protein. Of 20,000 to 25,000 distinct CDR3 sequences listed, around 25% were seen once; the top ten hold under 15%. Source material: glioma tissue, nonneoplastic brain tissue, or PBMCs (not recorded which). The receptors here all came from a human donor with low-grade glioma or glioblastoma, undergoing nonglioma brain surgery, or in good health (not recorded which).

This clonotype occurred a few times. The J gene is TRBJ2-7, the V gene TRBV2, with 10 bases that match TRBD1. Trimming cost V 8 bases and J 8 bases; bases outside gene matches: 9. The V gene's germline CDR1 is SNHLY and CDR2 FYNNEI. The CDR3 is 13 amino acids. The CDR3 bases are TGTGCCAGCTTCCCTGGGACAGGGGTAAAGCAGTACTTC. It yields the protein CASFPGTGVKQYF.

This clonotype was picked up many times. The chain couples TRBV20-1 to TRBJ2-1; the match to TRBD2 covers 7 bases. V gave up 5 bases and J gave up 8 bases; unmatched junction bases: 9. CDR1 is DFQATT and CDR2 is SNEGSKA in the germline V gene (reference sequence). This CDR3 contains 13 residues. The CDR3 bases are TGCAGTGCTCCCACAGCGGGGTGGGATGAGCAGTTCTTC. It translates to CSAPTAGWDEQFF.

This clonotype was seen many times. The chain links TRBV7-9 to TRBJ2-3, with 13 bases aligning to TRBD2. The CDR3 length is 14 residues. The germline V gene has CDR1 SEHNR and CDR2 FQNEAQ (reference sequence). The V gene end was trimmed by 4 bases and the J gene end by 8 bases; junction bases not matched to a gene: 3. CDR3 sequence: CASSSGTSGTTQYF. The CDR3 DNA sequence: TGTGCCAGCAGCTCCGGGACTAGCGGGACTACGCAGTATTTT.

This clonotype has a handful of counts. This sequence joins TRBV7-6 and TRBJ2-5; 7 positions agree with TRBD1. CDR1 and CDR2 (germline): SGHVS, FNYEAQ. The CDR3 is made up of 15 amino acids. V lost 5 bases and J lost 3; bases outside the gene matches: 9. The CDR3 sequence is CASSQPGQIEETQYF. CDR3 DNA: TGTGCCAGCAGCCAGCCGGGACAGATAGAAGAGACCCAGTACTTC.

Points on this clonotype: A much larger clonotype is one base distant, so this may be a read error. V usage is TRBV7-2 and J usage is TRBJ2-7; D might be TRBD1 or TRBD2, each matching 5 bases. CDR1 SGHTA and CDR2 FQGNSA come from the germline V gene. The CDR3 contains 12 residues. V was cut by 3 bases and J by 9 bases, with 12 bases left in between. The CDR3 coding sequence is TGTGCCAGCAGCTTCAACCGGGACGGGCAGTACTTC. Amino acids: CASSFNRDGQYF.

V is TRBV7-2 and J is TRBJ2-2, with D hard to call. With 4 bases removed from V and 11 bases from J, the gap between germline ends came to 20 bases. The CDR3 totals 15 residues. In germline, CDR1 is SGHTA, CDR2 FQGNSA. The CDR3 DNA reads TGTGCCAGCAGCTCCCGCTCTCGTGCGGTGAGCGAGCTGTTTTTT. It yields the protein CASSSRSRAVSELFF.

This clonotype was counted between two and nine times. The chain joins TRBV9 to TRBJ1-2, with a tentative D call TRBD1 (6 bases). Trimming took 6 bases from V and 6 from J, leaving 15 bases between them. Germline V gives CDR1 SGDLS, CDR2 YYNGEE. This CDR3 is built from 13 residues. CDR3 sequence reads: CASTSGTSNGYTF. DNA for the CDR3: TGTGCCAGCACCTCCGGGACAAGCAATGGCTACACCTTC.

On this clonotype: This may be a read error: a much more frequent sequence differs by one nucleotide. The rearrangement links TRBV6-1 to TRBJ2-1; no clear D gene. CDR1 is MNHNS, CDR2 SASEGT, per germline. The CDR3 has 13 residues. The CDR3 DNA is TGTGCCAGCAGTTCCGAGTCCTACAATGAGCAGTCCTTC. It encodes CASSSESYNEQSF.

The table lists this clonotype with many counts. CDR3 in amino acids: CASSFVTGANYGYTF. As DNA, the CDR3 is TGTGCCAGCAGTTTTGTGACAGGAGCTAACTATGGCTACACCTTC. This rearrangement joins TRBV27 to TRBJ1-2, with D maybe TRBD1 (6 bases). The CDR3 is 15 residues long. The ends were cut back, 3 bases at V and 0 bases at J, with 11 bases in the middle. Germline CDR1 reads MNHEY; CDR2 reads SMNVEV (reference sequence).

The CDR3 coding sequence is TGTGCCAGCAGAGAGGACGGTTTAAGCTCCTACGAGCAGTACTTC. The encoded protein is CASREDGLSSYEQYF. This chain links TRBV7-6 with TRBJ2-7; D uncertain. V was trimmed by 6 bases and J by 0 bases, leaving 15 bases between them. The germline V gene encodes CDR1 SGHVS and CDR2 FNYEAQ. The length of the CDR3 is 15 residues.

This chain connects TRBV2 to TRBJ1-2; maybe TRBD1 (5 bases). Germline values: CDR1 SNHLY, CDR2 FYNNEI. The CDR3 loop spans 15 amino acids. Trimming pared 4 bases from V and 4 bases from J, leaving 16 bases between. CDR3 protein: CASSVMSGTSYGYTF. CDR3 bases: TGTGCCAGCAGTGTTATGTCCGGGACGTCCTATGGCTACACCTTC.

V usage is TRBV12-3 or TRBV12-4 and J usage is TRBJ2-1; D remains ambiguous. This CDR3 region has 13 residues. V gave up 1 base and J gave up 6 bases, with 7 bases separating them. The CDR3 DNA is TGTGCCAGCAGTTTAGTCTTAGGCAATGAGCAGTTCTTC. Encoded protein: CASSLVLGNEQFF.

V gene TRBV2 combines with J gene TRBJ1-4; D is possibly TRBD1 (5 bases). This CDR3 has 13 residues. Germline lookup yields CDR1 SNHLY and CDR2 FYNNEI. V was cut by 5 bases and J by 4 bases, with 8 bases left in between. CDR3 sequence (DNA): TGTGCCAGCAGTAGGGACGGTAATGAAAAACTGTTTTTT. The encoded protein is CASSRDGNEKLFF.

The V call is TRBV29-1, the J call TRBJ2-5, with D unresolved. CDR3 length: 12 residues. The germline V gene has CDR1 SQVTM and CDR2 ANQGSEA. V lost 3 bases to trimming and J lost 2 bases, with 7 bases between them. The CDR3 DNA reads TGCAGCGTTGAGGCGTCGCAAGAGACCCAGTACTTC. It translates to CSVEASQETQYF.

The chain recombines TRBV9 with TRBJ2-5; 9 nucleotides match TRBD2. Germline V gene sequence: CDR1 SGDLS, CDR2 YYNGEE. The CDR3 has 15 residues. V lost 5 bases to trimming and J lost 9 bases; unmatched junction nucleotides: 14. CDR3 in amino acids: CASRPGTSWEGAQYF. CDR3 coding DNA: TGTGCCAGCAGACCCGGGACTAGCTGGGAAGGGGCCCAGTACTTC.

The J gene is TRBJ1-5, the V gene TRBV6-1, with 9 bases aligning to TRBD1. From germline, CDR1 is MNHNS and CDR2 SASEGT. The CDR3 is 16 residues long. V gave up 0 bases and J gave up 9 bases; unmatched junction bases: 9. CDR3 region: CASSEAGGQGRGPQHF. CDR3 DNA sequence: TGTGCCAGCAGTGAAGCGGGAGGACAGGGGAGAGGGCCCCAGCATTTT.

About this clonotype: One base away lies a much larger clone, so this may be a sequencing read error. The rearrangement links TRBV20-1 to TRBJ2-1; D might be TRBD2 (5 bases). Germline-derived CDR1 and CDR2 are DFQATT and SNEGSKA (reference sequence). This CDR3 is built from 13 residues. V was clipped by 3 bases and J by 6 bases, with 12 bases between them. This chain's CDR3 is CSASELVPNEQFF. The CDR3 coding sequence is TGCAGTGCTAGCGAACTAGTCCCCAATGAGCAGTTCTTC.

This clonotype has a count of ten or more. The DNA for the CDR3 is TGTGCCAGCAGTTATCTTCGGGGTGTTGATGGCTACACCTTC. Residues: CASSYLRGVDGYTF. V usage is TRBV2 and J usage is TRBJ1-2; D not certain. V lost 5 bases and J 6 bases, leaving 16 bases between the germline ends. This CDR3 is built from 14 residues. Germline V gives CDR1 SNHLY, CDR2 FYNNEI.

This clonotype was observed at least ten times. The V and J genes are TRBV7-9 and TRBJ2-5; D is unresolved. V lost 4 bases, J lost 4 bases, and 4 bases lay in between. The CDR3 loop spans 11 amino acids. CDR1 is SEHNR, CDR2 FQNEAQ, per germline (reference sequence). CDR3 nucleotides: TGTGCCAGCAGCTCCCGAGAGACCCAGTACTTC. This encodes CASSSRETQYF. Drawing the rest from reference TRBV7-9 and TRBJ2-5, the complete variable domain is DTGVSQNPRHKITKRGQNVTFRCDPISEHNRLYWYRQTLGQGPEFLTYFQNEAQLEKSRLLSDRFSAERPKGSFSTLEIQRTEQGDSAMYLCASSSRETQYFGPGTRLLVL.

This clonotype occurred many times. The V gene is TRBV20-1, the J gene TRBJ1-5; 9 bases match TRBD1. Germline V CDR1 and CDR2: DFQATT, SNEGSKA (reference sequence). The J segment lost 2 bases and the V segment lost 6 bases, leaving 11 bases of the junction unmatched. The CDR3 loop spans 16 amino acids. CDR3: CSAVGTGIFGNQPQHF. In DNA, the CDR3 is TGCAGTGCAGTTGGGACAGGGATTTTTGGCAATCAGCCCCAGCATTTT.

V is TRBV3-1 and J is TRBJ2-5; D is unresolved. The CDR3 spans 12 residues. CDR1 and CDR2 from the germline V gene are LGHDT and YNNKEL (reference sequence). Trimming took off 4 bases at V and 2 bases at J, with 5 bases between the two ends. CDR3 DNA: TGTGCCAGCAGCCGGCTACAAGAGACCCAGTACTTC. It is translated as CASSRLQETQYF.